These T cell receptor beta chains were read from a single sample in a study of spatial heterogeneity in lung cancer. One entry per CDR3 protein results from TCRdb running MiXCR on the 5' RACE reads. The sample has over 85,000 distinct CDR3 sequences, approximately 19% seen once. This material consisted of PBMCs, taken at follow-up. Source of these receptors: a male donor with early-stage non-small cell lung cancer. Both conserved end residues are part of each CDR3. A D gene is named only where the DNA matches it firmly. Only part of the rows carry a size: once, few, many, or a class if the clone is expanded.

TRBJ2-7 | TRBV14 | . | TRBD2 | CASSQAKRGGSSYEQYF | TGTGCCAGCAGCCAAGCAAAACGCGGGGGTAGCTCCTACGAGCAGTACTTC
TRBJ2-7 | TRBV7-8 | . | TRBD2 | CASSFDSGRKDYEQYF | TGTGCCAGCAGCTTTGATAGCGGGAGGAAGGATTACGAGCAGTACTTC
TRBJ1-4 | TRBV7-2 | few | . | CASSLVRGANEKLFF | TGTGCCAGCAGCTTAGTTCGAGGCGCTAATGAAAAACTGTTTTTT
TRBJ1-6 | TRBV7-2 | many | . | CASSFGSSYNSPLHF | TGTGCCAGCAGCTTCGGCAGCTCCTATAATTCACCCCTCCACTTT
TRBJ2-3 | TRBV29-1 | . | . | CSVSSVSSTDTQYF | TGCAGCGTCTCTAGCGTTTCTAGCACAGATACGCAGTATTTT
TRBJ1-1 | TRBV29-1 | . | . | CSVAGEGRTTEAFF | TGCAGCGTTGCTGGCGAAGGGAGAACAACTGAAGCTTTCTTT
TRBJ2-7 | TRBV2 | few | . | CASSTYEQYF | TGTGCCAGCAGTACGTACGAGCAGTACTTC
TRBJ1-3 | TRBV24-1 | many | . | CATSDWKDGGTIYF | TGTGCCACCAGTGATTGGAAGGACGGGGGCACCATATATTTT
TRBJ1-6 | TRBV5-1 | . | . | CASSLRRDGNSPLHF | TGCGCCAGCAGCTTGCGGCGGGACGGAAATTCACCCCTCCACTTT
TRBJ2-7 | TRBV20-1 | few | TRBD2 | CSAGTSEAYEQYF | TGCAGTGCTGGGACTAGCGAGGCCTACGAGCAGTACTTC
TRBJ2-3 | TRBV7-2 | many | TRBD2 | CASSKDRDYTDTQYF | TGTGCCAGCAGCAAAGACCGGGACTACACAGATACGCAGTATTTT
TRBJ2-7 | TRBV2 | . | TRBD1 | CASSGQGASYEQYF | TGTGCCAGCAGTGGACAGGGCGCTAGCTACGAGCAGTACTTC
TRBJ1-2 | TRBV20-1 | . | . | CSAPLDSSYGYTF | TGCAGTGCCCCCCTGGACAGCTCTTATGGCTACACCTTC
TRBJ1-4 | TRBV6-5 | . | TRBD1 | CASRAYSGGEKLFF | TGTGCCAGCCGGGCCTATTCAGGGGGTGAAAAACTGTTTTTT
TRBJ2-1 | TRBV20-1 | . | . | CSARPPGSEQFF | TGCAGTGCTAGACCCCCGGGGTCCGAGCAGTTCTTC
TRBJ1-5 | TRBV12-3/TRBV12-4 | . | . | CASSLEHRSNQPQHF | TGTGCCAGCAGTTTAGAACACCGTAGCAATCAGCCCCAGCATTTT
TRBJ1-4 | TRBV7-8 | . | . | CASSREGQSNEKLFF | TGTGCCAGCAGCAGAGAGGGGCAGAGTAATGAAAAACTGTTTTTT
TRBJ1-1 | TRBV6-5 | . | . | CASSYSISDTEAFF | TGTGCCAGCAGTTACTCGATATCTGACACTGAAGCTTTCTTT
TRBJ2-3 | TRBV6-4 | many | TRBD1 | CASSETGGTDTQYF | TGTGCCAGCAGTGAGACAGGGGGCACAGATACGCAGTATTTT
TRBJ1-4 | TRBV7-9 | few | TRBD1 | CASSRGGQGGEKLFF | TGTGCCAGCAGCCGAGGTGGACAGGGCGGCGAAAAACTGTTTTTT
TRBJ2-2 | TRBV7-3 | many | . | CASSLMKRVGAGELFF | TGTGCCAGCAGCTTAATGAAAAGGGTAGGGGCCGGGGAGCTGTTTTTT
TRBJ1-2 | TRBV10-3 | few | . | CAISESNKGYTF | TGTGCCATCAGTGAGTCGAACAAGGGCTACACCTTC
TRBJ2-7 | TRBV7-8 | . | TRBD2 | CASSLPSGGSYEQYF | TGTGCCAGCAGCTTACCTAGCGGGGGTTCCTACGAGCAGTACTTC
TRBJ2-7 | TRBV5-1 | . | TRBD1 | CASSVTPGQGYEQYF | TGCGCCAGCAGCGTAACTCCGGGACAGGGATACGAGCAGTACTTC
TRBJ2-5 | TRBV2 | few | TRBD1 | CASERQGSAETQYF | TGTGCCAGCGAGCGACAGGGAAGCGCGGAGACCCAGTACTTC
TRBJ2-3 | TRBV20-1 | few | . | CSAETDHRYGTQYF | TGCAGTGCTGAGACAGATCACCGGTACGGTACGCAGTATTTT
TRBJ1-5 | TRBV9 | medium-sized | . | CASSQTPTPQPQHF | TGTGCCAGCAGTCAAACCCCCACTCCTCAGCCCCAGCATTTT
TRBJ2-2 | TRBV30 | few | TRBD2 | CAWRLAPNTGELFF | TGTGCCTGGCGACTAGCGCCGAACACCGGGGAGCTGTTTTTT
TRBJ1-1 | TRBV3-1 | few | TRBD1 | CASSQLPRGFTEAFF | TGTGCCAGCAGCCAGCTTCCCAGGGGGTTCACTGAAGCTTTCTTT
TRBJ2-5 | TRBV5-5 | many | . | CASSSLGGQETQYF | TGTGCCAGCAGCTCCCTCGGGGGCCAAGAGACCCAGTACTTC
TRBJ2-5 | TRBV5-1 | . | . | CASSLEGSETQYF | TGCGCCAGCAGCTTGGAAGGGAGCGAGACCCAGTACTTC
TRBJ2-2 | TRBV11-2 | few | . | CASSFVGIGELFF | TGTGCCAGCAGCTTTGTAGGGATCGGGGAGCTGTTTTTT
TRBJ2-1 | TRBV14 | few | TRBD1 | CASSRTPGQGARNEQFF | TGTGCCAGCAGTCGTACGCCGGGACAGGGGGCGCGCAATGAGCAGTTCTTC
TRBJ1-6 | TRBV7-2 | . | . | CASSLQGSSYNSPLHF | TGTGCCAGCAGCCTACAGGGTAGCTCCTATAATTCACCCCTCCACTTT
TRBJ2-4 | TRBV7-2 | . | TRBD2 | CASSSPSGGDIQYF | TGTGCCAGCAGCTCCCCTAGCGGGGGCGACATTCAGTACTTC
TRBJ2-7 | TRBV20-1 | few | . | CSARRERRPEEQYF | TGCAGTGCTCGAAGGGAGCGGAGACCGGAGGAGCAGTACTTC
TRBJ2-3 | TRBV7-9 | . | . | CASSLALVTGHDSTDTQYF | TGTGCCAGCAGCTTAGCGCTTGTTACGGGACACGACAGCACAGATACGCAGTATTTT
TRBJ1-3 | TRBV27 | . | . | CASRAAGGNTIYF | TGTGCCAGCAGGGCAGCCGGTGGAAACACCATATATTTT
TRBJ2-7 | TRBV24-1 | few | . | CATSDSGHPRNEQYF | TGTGCCACCAGTGATTCGGGACACCCTAGGAACGAGCAGTACTTC
TRBJ2-3 | TRBV6-1 | . | TRBD1 | CASLRRTGTGGSSSTDTQYF | TGTGCCAGCCTACGAAGGACCGGGACAGGGGGCAGTAGCAGCACAGATACGCAGTATTTT
TRBJ1-2 | TRBV7-9 | few | . | CASSPTGTEANYGYTF | TGTGCCAGCAGCCCCACTGGGACCGAAGCTAACTATGGCTACACCTTC
TRBJ1-2 | TRBV18 | few | . | CASSPGTTIYGYTF | TGTGCCAGCTCACCCGGGACAACCATCTATGGCTACACCTTC
TRBJ2-4 | TRBV5-6 | . | . | CASSLAGITPAKNIQYF | TGTGCCAGCAGCTTGGCCGGCATTACTCCAGCCAAAAACATTCAGTACTTC
TRBJ2-7 | TRBV29-1 | many | . | CSAESELGEQYF | TGCAGCGCGGAGTCCGAGCTAGGCGAGCAGTACTTC
TRBJ1-5 | TRBV7-9 | few | . | CASSLGTNQPQHF | TGTGCCAGCAGCTTAGGGACCAATCAGCCCCAGCATTTT
TRBJ1-1 | TRBV20-1 | . | TRBD1 | CSAVQGAGFTEAFF | TGCAGTGCAGTACAGGGGGCGGGGTTCACTGAAGCTTTCTTT
TRBJ2-1 | TRBV12-3/TRBV12-4 | . | TRBD2 | CASSPGAGGRTNEQFF | TGTGCCAGCAGCCCAGGGGCGGGGGGAAGGACAAATGAGCAGTTCTTC
TRBJ2-7 | TRBV7-9 | . | TRBD1 | CASRRTAGTEYEYF | TGTGCCAGCAGGCGTACTGCCGGGACAGAATACGAGTACTTC
TRBJ2-1 | TRBV15 | few | . | CATSRDRARGYNEQFF | TGTGCCACCAGCAGAGATCGGGCTAGAGGGTACAATGAGCAGTTCTTC
TRBJ2-7 | TRBV28 | few | TRBD1 | CASSETGTGGSEQYF | TGTGCCAGCAGCGAGACCGGGACAGGGGGCTCCGAGCAGTACTTC
TRBJ2-1 | TRBV20-1 | . | . | CSAREKGDEQFF | TGCAGTGCTAGAGAGAAGGGGGATGAGCAGTTCTTC
TRBJ1-5 | TRBV27 | . | . | CASRKGSSQPQHF | TGTGCCAGCAGAAAGGGGTCAAGCCAGCCCCAGCATTTT